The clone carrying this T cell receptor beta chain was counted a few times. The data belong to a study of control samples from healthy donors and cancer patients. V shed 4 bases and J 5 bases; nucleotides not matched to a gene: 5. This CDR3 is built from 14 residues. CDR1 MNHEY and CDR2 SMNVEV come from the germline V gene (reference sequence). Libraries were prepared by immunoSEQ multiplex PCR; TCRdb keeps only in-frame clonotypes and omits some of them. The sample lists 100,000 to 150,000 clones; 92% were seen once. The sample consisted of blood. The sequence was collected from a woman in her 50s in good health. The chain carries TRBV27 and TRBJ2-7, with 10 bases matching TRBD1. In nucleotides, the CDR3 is TGTGCCAGCAGTTCCTCGGACAGGGGGGACGAGCAGTACTTC. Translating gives CASSSSDRGDEQYF.